The 14 T cell receptor beta chains in this list originate from one sample, sequenced in a study of blood T cell repertoires in COVID-19. Assay: immunoSEQ multiplex PCR; the TCRdb copy retains only in-frame clones and omits some. The sample includes some 190,000 clones, approximately 82% of them seen just once. Sequencing was done on a sample of peripheral blood. These receptors were obtained from a woman older than 75 with active or convalescent COVID-19.

V usage is TRBV30 and J usage is TRBJ1-5; maybe TRBD1 (6 bases). Trimming removed 2 bases at V and 7 bases at J, with 15 bases between. This CDR3 comprises 14 residues. CDR1 GTSNPN and CDR2 SVGIG come from the germline V gene (reference sequence). The DNA for the CDR3 is TGTGCCTGGAGTCTTAGGGGGGGCCGGCAGCCCCAGCATTTT. This sequence encodes CAWSLRGGRQPQHF. Full variable domain (missing parts from reference TRBV30 and TRBJ1-5): SQTIHQWPATLVQPVGSPLSLECTVEGTSNPNLYWYRQAAGRGLQLLFYSVGIGQISSEVPQNLSASRPQDRQFILSSKKLLLSDSGFYLCAWSLRGGRQPQHFGDGTRLSIL.

The genes are TRBV19 and TRBJ1-1; D gene uncertain. Germline CDR1 is LNHDA and CDR2 is SQIVND (reference sequence). The CDR3 loop spans 13 amino acids. Trimming pared 3 bases from V and 5 bases from J, leaving 10 bases between. The CDR3 region has the DNA TGTGCCAGTAGTATTTATTCGAGGACTGAAGCTTTCTTT. Protein sequence: CASSIYSRTEAFF.

The V and J genes are TRBV5-1 and TRBJ2-1; D is ambiguous. The CDR3 loop spans 16 amino acids. CDR1 and CDR2 (germline): SGHRS, YFSETQ. Trimming removed 0 bases at V and 0 bases at J, with 10 bases between. CDR3 residues: CASSLGLPSSYNEQFF. CDR3 DNA sequence: TGCGCCAGCAGCTTGGGACTTCCTAGCTCCTACAATGAGCAGTTCTTC.

This chain connects TRBV30 to TRBJ1-1, with TRBD1 matching over 7 bases. The CDR3 loop spans 12 amino acids. J lost 7 bases, V lost 2 bases, and 4 bases had no gene match. Germline CDR1 reads GTSNPN; CDR2 reads SVGIG (reference sequence). DNA for the CDR3: TGTGCCTGGAGTTCCACAGGGGATGAAGCTTTCTTT. Residues: CAWSSTGDEAFF.

This clone was observed a single time. The CDR3, as DNA: TGTGCCAGCAGTCCACCGGGACTCAGAAATGAAAAACTGTTTTTT. Its translation is CASSPPGLRNEKLFF. The J gene is TRBJ1-4, the V gene TRBV28, with TRBD1 as a possible D gene (5 bases). The CDR3 covers 15 residues. In germline, CDR1 is MDHEN, CDR2 SYDVKM. The germline V and J ends were trimmed by 5 bases and 5 bases, with 15 bases remaining between them.

The chain has TRBV15 and TRBJ2-4; TRBD2 is a possible D gene (5 bases). Germline V gives CDR1 LNHNV, CDR2 YYDKDF (reference sequence). CDR3 size: 15 residues. Trimming pared 0 bases from V and 6 bases from J, leaving 12 bases between. The CDR3 region is CATSRDPSGANIQYF. DNA of the CDR3: TGTGCCACCAGCAGAGACCCCAGCGGAGCAAACATTCAGTACTTC.

The rearrangement joins TRBV27 to TRBJ1-1; tentatively, D is TRBD1 (6 bases). Trimming pared 0 bases from V and 5 bases from J, leaving 13 bases between. This CDR3 has 15 residues. CDR1 and CDR2 (germline): MNHEY, SMNVEV (reference sequence). The CDR3, as DNA: TGTGCCAGCAGTTTATCCTCGGGGGGCCGGACTGAAGCTTTCTTT. This gives the protein CASSLSSGGRTEAFF.

The rearrangement uses TRBV10-1 and TRBJ2-2; D might be TRBD2 (6 bases). V was clipped by 0 bases and J by 1 base, with 9 bases between them. This CDR3 has 16 residues. Germline V lookup: CDR1 WNHNN, CDR2 SYGVQD (reference sequence). The CDR3 nucleotides read TGCGCCAGCAGTGAGTCGGTTAGCGGGAACACCGGGGAGCTGTTTTTT. Its translation is CASSESVSGNTGELFF.

The chain employs TRBV5-1 and TRBJ1-1, with 9 bases lining up with TRBD1. The CDR3 sequence is 13 residues long. V gave up 4 bases and J gave up 5 bases; unmatched junction bases: 3. The germline V gene has CDR1 SGHRS and CDR2 YFSETQ. DNA of the CDR3: TGCGCCAGCAGCCGGACAGGGGCGACTGAAGCTTTCTTT. It specifies CASSRTGATEAFF.

The chain links TRBV6-1 to TRBJ2-3; 8 nucleotides match TRBD2. The CDR3 runs to 16 residues. Germline loops: CDR1 MNHNS, CDR2 SASEGT. With 1 base clipped from V and 2 bases from J, the junction kept 5 bases outside the gene matches. CDR3 in amino acids: CASSEVGGGITDTQYF. The CDR3 DNA reads as TGTGCCAGCAGTGAAGTTGGCGGGGGGATCACAGATACGCAGTATTTT.

The V and J genes are TRBV15 and TRBJ2-7, with TRBD2 matching over 7 bases. Trimming took 0 bases from V and 2 from J; bases not matched to a gene: 10. Germline V lookup: CDR1 LNHNV, CDR2 YYDKDF (reference sequence). The CDR3 contains 17 residues. Here the CDR3 DNA reads TGTGCCACCAGCAGAGATACGCTAAGCGGGACCGCCTACGAGCAGTACTTC. Amino acids: CATSRDTLSGTAYEQYF. The complete variable domain, with remaining parts taken from reference TRBV15 and TRBJ2-7, reads DAMVIQNPRYQVTQFGKPVTLSCSQTLNHNVMYWYQQKSSQAPKLLFHYYDKDFNNEADTPDNFQSRRPNTSFCFLDIRSPGLGDTAMYLCATSRDTLSGTAYEQYFGPGTRLTVT.

This rearrangement joins TRBV24-1 to TRBJ2-1; TRBD2 matches at 13 bases. This CDR3 is 18 amino acids long. J was trimmed by 1 base and V by 3 bases; bases with no gene match: 5. Germline assignment: CDR1 KGHDR and CDR2 SFDVKD. CDR3 bases: TGTGCCACCAGTGATCCCGGACTAGCGGGAGTGTCCTACAATGAGCAGTTCTTC. Amino acids: CATSDPGLAGVSYNEQFF.

J is TRBJ1-2 and V is TRBV19; D uncertain. CDR1 is LNHDA, CDR2 SQIVND, per germline (reference sequence). CDR3 size: 13 residues. The V end was cut by 3 bases, the J end by 3 bases, with 8 bases between. The CDR3 region is CASSMSMDYGYTF. As DNA, the CDR3 is TGTGCCAGTAGTATGTCTATGGACTATGGCTACACCTTC.

This rearrangement joins TRBV18 to TRBJ2-7, with TRBD2 matching 10 bases. CDR1 KGHSH and CDR2 LQKENI come from the germline V gene. This CDR3 is built from 16 residues. After removal of 0 bases from V and 4 bases from J, the junction contained 6 bases not matched to a gene. CDR3 sequence reads: CASSPPQREGRYEQYF. CDR3 nucleotide sequence: TGTGCCAGCTCACCACCTCAGCGGGAGGGCCGGTACGAGCAGTACTTC.